The table lists the clone carrying this T cell receptor (beta chain) with a count of one. The method was immunoSEQ multiplex PCR; TCRdb's version includes in-frame clones alone and lacks a portion of them. The table includes 350,000 to 450,000 clones, 90% detected once. Germline CDR1 is LNHDA and CDR2 is SQIVND (reference sequence). Trimming removed 6 bases from V and 10 bases from J; junction bases left unmatched: 19. The length of the CDR3 is 18 residues. These data originate in a study of control samples from healthy donors and cancer patients. The TCR comes from a man aged 40-55 years with head and neck cancer. This rearrangement joins TRBV19 to TRBJ2-6, with 9 bases identical to TRBD1. The material sequenced was PBMCs. CDR3 nucleotide sequence: TGTGCCAGTAGAAGTAAGGTTCGGGACAGGGAGCTTTATAACGTCCTGACTTTC. This encodes CASRSKVRDRELYNVLTF.